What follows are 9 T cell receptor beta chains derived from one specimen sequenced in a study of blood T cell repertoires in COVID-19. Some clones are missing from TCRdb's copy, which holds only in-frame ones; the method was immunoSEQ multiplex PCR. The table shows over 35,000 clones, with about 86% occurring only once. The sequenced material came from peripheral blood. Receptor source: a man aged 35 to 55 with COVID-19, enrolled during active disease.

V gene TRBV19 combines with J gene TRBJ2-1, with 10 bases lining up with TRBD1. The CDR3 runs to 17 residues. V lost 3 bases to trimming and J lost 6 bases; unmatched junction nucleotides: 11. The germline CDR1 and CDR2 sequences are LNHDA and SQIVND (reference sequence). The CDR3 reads CASSILGTGAGSNEQFF. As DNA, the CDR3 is TGTGCCAGTAGTATCTTAGGGACAGGGGCGGGCTCCAATGAGCAGTTCTTC.

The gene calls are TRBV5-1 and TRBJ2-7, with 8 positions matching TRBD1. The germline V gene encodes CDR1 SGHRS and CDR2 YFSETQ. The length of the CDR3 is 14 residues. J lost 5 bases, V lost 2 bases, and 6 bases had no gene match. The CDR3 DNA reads TGCGCCAGCAGCTTAACAGGGGGGATGGACGAGCAGTACTTC. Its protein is CASSLTGGMDEQYF.

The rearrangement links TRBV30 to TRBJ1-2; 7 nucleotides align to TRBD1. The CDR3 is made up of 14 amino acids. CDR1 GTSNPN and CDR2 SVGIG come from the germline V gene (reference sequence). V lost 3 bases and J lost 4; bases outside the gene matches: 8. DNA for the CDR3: TGTGCCTGGAGCCGAGACAGGGCCCCCTATGGCTACACCTTC. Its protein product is CAWSRDRAPYGYTF.

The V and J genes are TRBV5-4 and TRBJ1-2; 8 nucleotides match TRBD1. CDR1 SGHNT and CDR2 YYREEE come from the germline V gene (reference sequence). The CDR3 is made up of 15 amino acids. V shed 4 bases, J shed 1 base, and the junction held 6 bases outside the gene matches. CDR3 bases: TGTGCCAGCAGCCCCCGGGACAGGTTTAACTATGGCTACACCTTC. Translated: CASSPRDRFNYGYTF.

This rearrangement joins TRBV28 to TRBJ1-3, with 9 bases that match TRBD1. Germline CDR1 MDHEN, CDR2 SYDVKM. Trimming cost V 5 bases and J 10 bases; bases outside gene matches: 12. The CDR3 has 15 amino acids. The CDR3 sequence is CASSPQGTGRLTIYF. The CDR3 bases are TGTGCCAGCAGTCCGCAGGGGACAGGGAGACTAACCATATATTTT.

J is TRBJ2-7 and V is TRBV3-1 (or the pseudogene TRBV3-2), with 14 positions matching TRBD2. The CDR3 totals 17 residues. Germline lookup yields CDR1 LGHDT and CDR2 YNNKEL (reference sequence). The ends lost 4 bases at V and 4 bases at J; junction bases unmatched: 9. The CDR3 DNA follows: TGTGCCAGCAGCCTTGACCGGACTAGCGGGGGGAAGTACGAGCAGTACTTC. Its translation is CASSLDRTSGGKYEQYF.

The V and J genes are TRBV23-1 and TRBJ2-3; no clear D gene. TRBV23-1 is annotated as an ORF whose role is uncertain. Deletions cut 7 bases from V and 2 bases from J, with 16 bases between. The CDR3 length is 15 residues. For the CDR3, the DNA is TGCGCCAGCAAAACAAAAATTAATTACACAGATACGCAGTATTTT. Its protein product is CASKTKINYTDTQYF.

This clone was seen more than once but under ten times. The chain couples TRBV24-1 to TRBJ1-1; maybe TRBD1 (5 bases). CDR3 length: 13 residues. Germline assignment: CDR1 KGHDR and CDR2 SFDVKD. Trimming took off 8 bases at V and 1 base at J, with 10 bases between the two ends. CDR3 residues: CATMAQENTEAFF. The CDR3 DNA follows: TGTGCCACCATGGCACAGGAGAACACTGAAGCTTTCTTT.

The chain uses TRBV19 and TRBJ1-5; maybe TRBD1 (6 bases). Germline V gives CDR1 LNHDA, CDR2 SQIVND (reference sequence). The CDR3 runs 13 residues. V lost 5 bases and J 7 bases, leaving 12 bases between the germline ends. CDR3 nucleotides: TGTGCCAGTAGTCGACAGGTGGAACAGCCCCAGCATTTT. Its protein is CASSRQVEQPQHF.